The clone carrying this T cell receptor (beta chain) has at least ten counts. The target antigen is unknown. This specimen comes from a study of CD8 T cells in ankylosing spondylitis. General study results and limits: Prior work had noted some motif variants in reactive arthritis blood and synovial fluid. Ankylosing spondylitis blood appeared to carry a characteristic TCR beta motif of under ten highly homologous variants. Reportedly, disease-linked clones are significantly enriched in ankylosing spondylitis patients' matched synovial fluid.

Each CDR3 protein is one row after TCRdb ran MiXCR on the 5' RACE reads. The table has 450,000 to 550,000 distinct CDR3 sequences, approximately 5% seen once. Trimming stripped 4 bases from V and 4 bases from J, with 17 bases between. The CDR3 loop spans 16 amino acids. Germline loops: CDR1 LGHNA, CDR2 YSLEER. The V call is TRBV4-3, the J call TRBJ2-1; D possibly corresponds to TRBD2 (7 bases). This receptor was obtained from a male donor with ankylosing spondylitis. Sample: blood, either unsorted or a sorted T cell fraction (not recorded which). The CDR3 sequence is CASSRVTGRVYNEQFF. CDR3 nucleotide sequence: TGCGCCAGCAGCCGCGTCACAGGGAGGGTTTACAATGAGCAGTTCTTC.